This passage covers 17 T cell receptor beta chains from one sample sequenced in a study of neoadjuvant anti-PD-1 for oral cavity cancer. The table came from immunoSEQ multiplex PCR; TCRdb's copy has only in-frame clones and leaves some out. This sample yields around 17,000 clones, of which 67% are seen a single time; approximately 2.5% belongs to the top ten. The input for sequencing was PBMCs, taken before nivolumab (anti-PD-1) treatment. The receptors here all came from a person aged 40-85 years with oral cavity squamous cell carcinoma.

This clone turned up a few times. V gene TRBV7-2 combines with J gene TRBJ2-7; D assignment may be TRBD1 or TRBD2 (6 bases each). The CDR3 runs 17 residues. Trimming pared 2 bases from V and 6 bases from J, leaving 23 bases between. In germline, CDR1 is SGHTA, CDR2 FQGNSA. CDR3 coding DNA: TGTGCCAGCAGCTTAAACCCCCAAAGGGGGGTGTCGCCCGAGCAGTACTTC. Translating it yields CASSLNPQRGVSPEQYF.

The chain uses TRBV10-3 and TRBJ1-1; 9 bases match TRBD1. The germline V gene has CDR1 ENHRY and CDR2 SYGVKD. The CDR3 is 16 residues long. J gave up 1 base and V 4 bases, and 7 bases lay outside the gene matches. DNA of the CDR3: TGTGCCATCAGTGGGGGGACAGGGATCGGGAACACTGAAGCTTTCTTT. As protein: CAISGGTGIGNTEAFF.

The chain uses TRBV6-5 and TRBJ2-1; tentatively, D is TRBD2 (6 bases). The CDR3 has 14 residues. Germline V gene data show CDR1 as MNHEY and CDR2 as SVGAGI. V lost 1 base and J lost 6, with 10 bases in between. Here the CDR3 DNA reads TGTGCCAGCAGTTACTTCGCGGGGCCCAATGAGCAGTTCTTC. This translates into CASSYFAGPNEQFF.

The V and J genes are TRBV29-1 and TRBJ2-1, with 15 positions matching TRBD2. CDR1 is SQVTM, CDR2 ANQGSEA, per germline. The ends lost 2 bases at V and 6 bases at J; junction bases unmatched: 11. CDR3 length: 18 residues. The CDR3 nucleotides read TGCAGCGTTGAACGGACTAGCGGGAGGGCCCTTTCCCGCAATGAGCAGTTCTTC. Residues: CSVERTSGRALSRNEQFF.

CDR3 region: CASSPPTETQYF. DNA for the CDR3: TGCGCCAGCAGTCCCCCAACAGAGACCCAGTACTTC. This chain connects TRBV5-1 to TRBJ2-5; D is ambiguous. The CDR3 is 12 residues long. V gave up 5 bases and J gave up 4 bases, with 9 bases separating them. Per the germline V gene, CDR1 is SGHRS and CDR2 is YFSETQ.

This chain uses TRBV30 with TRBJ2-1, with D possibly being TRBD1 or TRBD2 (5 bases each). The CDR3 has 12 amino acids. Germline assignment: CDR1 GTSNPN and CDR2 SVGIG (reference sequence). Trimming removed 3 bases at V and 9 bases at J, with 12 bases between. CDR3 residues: CAWRPTGTEQFF. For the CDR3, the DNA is TGTGCCTGGAGGCCTACTGGGACTGAGCAGTTCTTC.

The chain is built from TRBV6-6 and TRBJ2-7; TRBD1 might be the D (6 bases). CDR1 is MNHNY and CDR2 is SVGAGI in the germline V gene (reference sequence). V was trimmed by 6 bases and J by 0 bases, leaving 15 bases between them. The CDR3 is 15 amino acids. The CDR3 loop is CASRLRQASSYEQYF. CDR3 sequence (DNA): TGTGCCAGCAGACTACGACAGGCAAGCTCCTACGAGCAGTACTTC.

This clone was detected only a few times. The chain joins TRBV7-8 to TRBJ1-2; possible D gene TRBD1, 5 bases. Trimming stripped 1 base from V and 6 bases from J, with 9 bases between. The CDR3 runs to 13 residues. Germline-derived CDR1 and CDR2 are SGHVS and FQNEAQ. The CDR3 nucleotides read TGTGCCAGCAGCTTAGGGACAAGGGATGGCTACACCTTC. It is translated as CASSLGTRDGYTF.

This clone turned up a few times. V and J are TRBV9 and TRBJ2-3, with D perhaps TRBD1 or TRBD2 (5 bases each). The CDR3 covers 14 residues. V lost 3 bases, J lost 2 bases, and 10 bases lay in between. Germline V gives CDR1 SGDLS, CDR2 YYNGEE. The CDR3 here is CASSEGPITDTQYF. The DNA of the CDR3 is TGTGCCAGCAGCGAGGGACCGATCACAGATACGCAGTATTTT.

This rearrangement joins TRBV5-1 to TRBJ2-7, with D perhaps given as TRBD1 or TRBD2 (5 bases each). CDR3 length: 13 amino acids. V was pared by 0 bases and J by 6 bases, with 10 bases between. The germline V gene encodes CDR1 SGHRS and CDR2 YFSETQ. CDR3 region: CASSLEERGEQYF. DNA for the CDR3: TGCGCCAGCAGCTTGGAGGAGAGGGGCGAGCAGTACTTC.

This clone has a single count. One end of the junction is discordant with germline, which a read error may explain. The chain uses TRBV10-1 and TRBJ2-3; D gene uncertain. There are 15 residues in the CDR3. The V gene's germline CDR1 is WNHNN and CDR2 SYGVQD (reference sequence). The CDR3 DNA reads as TGCGCCAGCAGTCAGTCCCCTACTCTAGGGGATACGCAGTATTTT. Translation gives CASSQSPTLGDTQYF.

The DNA of the CDR3 is TGTGCCAGCAGTCCAGGGAGAGGGAAAGGAGATACGCAGTATTTT. Protein: CASSPGRGKGDTQYF. The V call is TRBV11-3, the J call TRBJ2-3; D is possibly TRBD1 or TRBD2 (5 bases each). The CDR3 spans 15 residues. Germline CDR1 SGHNT, CDR2 YENEEA. Trimming took 6 bases from V and 5 from J, leaving 18 bases between them.

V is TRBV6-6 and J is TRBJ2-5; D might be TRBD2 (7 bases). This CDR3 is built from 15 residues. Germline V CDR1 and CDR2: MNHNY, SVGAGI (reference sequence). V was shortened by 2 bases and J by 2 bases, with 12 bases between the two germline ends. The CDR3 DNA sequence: TGTGCCAGCAGTTACCTGAGCGGGACACAAGAGACCCAGTACTTC. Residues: CASSYLSGTQETQYF.

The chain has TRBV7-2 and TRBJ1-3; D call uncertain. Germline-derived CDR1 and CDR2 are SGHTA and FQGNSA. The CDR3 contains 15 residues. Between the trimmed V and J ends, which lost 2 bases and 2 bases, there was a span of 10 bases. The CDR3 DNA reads TGTGCCAGCAGCTTATCCAGGTCGGCTGGAAACACCATATATTTT. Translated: CASSLSRSAGNTIYF.

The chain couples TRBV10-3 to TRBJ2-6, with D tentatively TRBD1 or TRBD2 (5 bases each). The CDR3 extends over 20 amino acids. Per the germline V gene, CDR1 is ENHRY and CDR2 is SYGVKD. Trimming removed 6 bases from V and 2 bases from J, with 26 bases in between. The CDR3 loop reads CAISGKVLGPELTGANVLTF. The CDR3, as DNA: TGTGCCATCAGCGGGAAGGTTTTGGGACCGGAACTGACTGGGGCCAACGTCCTGACTTTC.

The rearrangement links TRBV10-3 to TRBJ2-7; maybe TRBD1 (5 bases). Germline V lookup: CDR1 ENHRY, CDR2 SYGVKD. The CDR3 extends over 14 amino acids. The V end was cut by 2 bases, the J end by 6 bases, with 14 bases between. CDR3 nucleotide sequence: TGTGCCATCAGTGAGGGGGCGAGCCTCCGCGAGCAGTACTTC. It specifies CAISEGASLREQYF.

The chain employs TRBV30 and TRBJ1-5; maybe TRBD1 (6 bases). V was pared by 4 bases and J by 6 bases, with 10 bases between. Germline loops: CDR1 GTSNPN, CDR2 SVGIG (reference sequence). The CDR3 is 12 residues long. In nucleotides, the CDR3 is TGTGCCTGGAATCAGGGGTTTCAGCCCCAGCATTTT. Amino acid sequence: CAWNQGFQPQHF.